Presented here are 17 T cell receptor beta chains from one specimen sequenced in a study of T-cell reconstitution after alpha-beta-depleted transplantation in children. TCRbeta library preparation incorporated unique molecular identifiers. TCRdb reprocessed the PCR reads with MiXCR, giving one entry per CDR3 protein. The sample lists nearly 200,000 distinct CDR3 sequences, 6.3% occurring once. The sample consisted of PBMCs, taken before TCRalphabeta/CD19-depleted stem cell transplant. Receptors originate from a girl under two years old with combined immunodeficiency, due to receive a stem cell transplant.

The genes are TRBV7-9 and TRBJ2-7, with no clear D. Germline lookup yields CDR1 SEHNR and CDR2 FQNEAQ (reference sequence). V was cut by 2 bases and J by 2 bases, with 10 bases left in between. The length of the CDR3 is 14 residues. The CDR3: CASSLSLGAYEQYF. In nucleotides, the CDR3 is TGTGCCAGCAGCTTATCGCTAGGTGCCTACGAGCAGTACTTC.

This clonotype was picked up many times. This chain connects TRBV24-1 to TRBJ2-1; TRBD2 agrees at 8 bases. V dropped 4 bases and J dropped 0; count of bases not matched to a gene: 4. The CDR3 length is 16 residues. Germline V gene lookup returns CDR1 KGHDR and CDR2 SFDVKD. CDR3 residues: CATSDVRGGSYNEQFF. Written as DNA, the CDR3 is TGTGCCACCAGTGACGTACGGGGGGGCTCCTACAATGAGCAGTTCTTC.

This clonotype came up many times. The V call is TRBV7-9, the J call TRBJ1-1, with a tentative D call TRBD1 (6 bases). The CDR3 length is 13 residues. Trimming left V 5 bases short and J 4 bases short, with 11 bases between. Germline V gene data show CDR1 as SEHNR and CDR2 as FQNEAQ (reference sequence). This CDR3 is CASSAGQLTEAFF. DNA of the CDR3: TGTGCCAGCAGCGCCGGACAGCTCACTGAAGCTTTCTTT. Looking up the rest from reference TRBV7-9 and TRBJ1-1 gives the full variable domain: DTGVSQNPRHKITKRGQNVTFRCDPISEHNRLYWYRQTLGQGPEFLTYFQNEAQLEKSRLLSDRFSAERPKGSFSTLEIQRTEQGDSAMYLCASSAGQLTEAFFGQGTRLTVV.

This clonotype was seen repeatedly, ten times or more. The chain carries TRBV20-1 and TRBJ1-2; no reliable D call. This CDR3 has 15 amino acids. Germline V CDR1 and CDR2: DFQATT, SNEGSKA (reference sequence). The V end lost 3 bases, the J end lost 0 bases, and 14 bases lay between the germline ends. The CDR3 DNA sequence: TGCAGTGCTAGGCCTGCAACTTCAGCTAACTATGGCTACACCTTC. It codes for CSARPATSANYGYTF.

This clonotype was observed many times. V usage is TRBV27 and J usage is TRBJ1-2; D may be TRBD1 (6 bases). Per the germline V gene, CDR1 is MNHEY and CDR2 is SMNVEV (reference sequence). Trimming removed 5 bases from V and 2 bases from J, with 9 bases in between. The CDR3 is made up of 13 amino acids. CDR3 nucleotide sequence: TGTGCCAGCAGTGGAGGACAGAACTATGGCTACACCTTC. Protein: CASSGGQNYGYTF.

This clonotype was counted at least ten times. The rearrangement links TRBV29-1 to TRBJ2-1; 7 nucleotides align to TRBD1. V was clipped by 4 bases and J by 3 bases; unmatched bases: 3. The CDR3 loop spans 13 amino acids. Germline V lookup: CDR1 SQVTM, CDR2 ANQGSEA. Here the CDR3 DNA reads TGCAGCGTTGCACAGGGGAGCTACAATGAGCAGTTCTTC. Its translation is CSVAQGSYNEQFF.

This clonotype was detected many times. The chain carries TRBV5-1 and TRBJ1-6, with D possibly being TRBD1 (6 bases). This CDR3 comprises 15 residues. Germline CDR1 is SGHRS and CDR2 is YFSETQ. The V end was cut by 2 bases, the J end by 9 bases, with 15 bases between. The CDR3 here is CASSFGDTVGSPLHF. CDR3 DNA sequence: TGCGCCAGCAGCTTCGGGGACACGGTGGGTTCACCCCTCCACTTT.

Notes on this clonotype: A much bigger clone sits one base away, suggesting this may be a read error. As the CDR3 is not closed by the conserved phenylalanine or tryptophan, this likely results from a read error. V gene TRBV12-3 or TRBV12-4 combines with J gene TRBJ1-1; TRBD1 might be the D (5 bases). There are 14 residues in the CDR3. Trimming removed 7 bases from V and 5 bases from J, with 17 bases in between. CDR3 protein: CASTMGGIWTEAFY. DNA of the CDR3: TGTGCCAGCACCATGGGGGGAATCTGGACTGAAGCTTTCTAT.

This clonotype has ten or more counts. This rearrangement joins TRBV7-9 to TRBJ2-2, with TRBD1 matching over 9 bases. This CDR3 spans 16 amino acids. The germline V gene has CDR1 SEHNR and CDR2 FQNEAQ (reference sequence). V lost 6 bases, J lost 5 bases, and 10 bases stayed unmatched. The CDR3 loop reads CASSETGTGLTGELFF. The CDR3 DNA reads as TGTGCCAGCAGTGAAACCGGGACAGGGCTTACCGGGGAGCTGTTTTTT.

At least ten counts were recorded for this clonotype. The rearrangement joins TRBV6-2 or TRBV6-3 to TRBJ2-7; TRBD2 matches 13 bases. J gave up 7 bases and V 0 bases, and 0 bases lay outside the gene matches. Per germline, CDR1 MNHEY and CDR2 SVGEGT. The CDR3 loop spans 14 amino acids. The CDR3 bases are TGTGCCAGCAGTTACTCGGGACTAGCGGGAGAGCAGTACTTC. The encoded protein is CASSYSGLAGEQYF.

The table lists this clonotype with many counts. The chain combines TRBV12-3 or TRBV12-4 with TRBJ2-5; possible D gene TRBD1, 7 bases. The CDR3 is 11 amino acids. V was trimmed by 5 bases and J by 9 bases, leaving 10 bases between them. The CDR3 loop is CASSLRGAQYF. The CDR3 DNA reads TGTGCCAGCAGTCTCAGGGGGGCCCAGTACTTC.

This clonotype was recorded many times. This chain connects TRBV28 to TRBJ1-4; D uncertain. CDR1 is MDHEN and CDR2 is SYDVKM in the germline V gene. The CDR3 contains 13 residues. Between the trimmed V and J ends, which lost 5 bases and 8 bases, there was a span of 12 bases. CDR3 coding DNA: TGTGCCAGCAGTCCCCTTGGCAGGGAAAAACTGTTTTTT. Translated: CASSPLGREKLFF.

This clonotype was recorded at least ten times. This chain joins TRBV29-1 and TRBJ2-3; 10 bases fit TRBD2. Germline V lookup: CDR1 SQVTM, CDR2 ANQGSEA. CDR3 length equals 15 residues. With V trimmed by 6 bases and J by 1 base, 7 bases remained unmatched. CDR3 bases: TGCAGCGTCGCCCTAGCGGGAGTCCGCACAGATACGCAGTATTTT. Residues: CSVALAGVRTDTQYF.

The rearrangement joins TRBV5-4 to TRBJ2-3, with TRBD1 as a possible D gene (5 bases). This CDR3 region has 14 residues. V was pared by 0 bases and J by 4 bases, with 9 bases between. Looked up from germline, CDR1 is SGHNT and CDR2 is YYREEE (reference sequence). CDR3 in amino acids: CASSLDGAADTQYF. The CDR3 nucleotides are TGTGCCAGCAGCTTGGATGGGGCCGCAGATACGCAGTATTTT.

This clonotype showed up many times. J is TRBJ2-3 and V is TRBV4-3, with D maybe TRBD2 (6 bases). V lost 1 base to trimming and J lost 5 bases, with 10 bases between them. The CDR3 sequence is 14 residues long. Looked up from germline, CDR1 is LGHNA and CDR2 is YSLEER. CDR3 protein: CASSQGRGIDTQYF. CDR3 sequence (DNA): TGCGCCAGCAGCCAAGGTCGGGGGATAGATACGCAGTATTTT.

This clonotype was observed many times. The CDR3 nucleotides are TGTGCCAGCAGTACCGGACTTTTCGTCCTGGGGGAGCAGTTCTTC. This encodes CASSTGLFVLGEQFF. This rearrangement joins TRBV6-1 to TRBJ2-1, with D maybe TRBD2 (5 bases). The ends were cut back, 5 bases at V and 10 bases at J, with 21 bases in the middle. The CDR3 is 15 residues long. The V gene's germline CDR1 is MNHNS and CDR2 SASEGT.

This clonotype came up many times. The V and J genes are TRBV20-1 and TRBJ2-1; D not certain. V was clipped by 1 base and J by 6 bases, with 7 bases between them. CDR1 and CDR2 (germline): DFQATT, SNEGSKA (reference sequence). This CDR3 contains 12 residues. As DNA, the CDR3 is TGCAGTGCTAGAGGAGGAGCCAATGAGCAGTTCTTC. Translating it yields CSARGGANEQFF.